The clone carrying this TCR beta chain appeared a few times. Its cognate antigen is unknown. These data belong to a study of beta chain features in type 1 diabetes. Study observations and caveats: When VDJ junctions were examined, type 1 diabetes patients showed fewer insertions and more deletions.

A sort by CD45RO/CCR7/CD25/CD127/CD95/CD27 yielded CD4+ naive, central memory, regulatory and stem cell-like memory cells. The authors obtained over 98% purity in all sorted populations. From germline, CDR1 is GTSNPN and CDR2 SVGIG (reference sequence). V dropped 4 bases and J dropped 1 base, with 11 bases sitting between them. The CDR3 runs 13 residues. Investigators reverse transcribed all isolated RNA, so they sequenced expressed TCRB transcripts. The study sequenced naive, central memory and regulatory T cell samples to an average of roughly 4 million reads. TCRdb's copy holds only in-frame clones and misses some; the assay was immunoSEQ multiplex PCR. The table lists just over 450,000 clones, approximately 30% of them singletons.

Material for sequencing was naive CD4+ T cells from blood. This TCR was recovered from a man younger than 30 in good health. V usage is TRBV30 and J usage is TRBJ2-7; TRBD1 is a possible D gene (5 bases). This CDR3 reads CAWTLGPSYEQYF. In DNA, the CDR3 is TGTGCCTGGACCCTGGGGCCGTCCTACGAGCAGTACTTC.